Presented here are 20 T cell receptor beta chains from one specimen sequenced in a study. One entry per CDR3 protein results from TCRdb running MiXCR on the RT-PCR reads. The profile shows fewer than 800,000 distinct CDR3 sequences, approximately 15% of them singletons. Source material: memory CD4+ T cells from blood. These receptors came from a female donor in good health, serving as a healthy control.

This clonotype was found many times. The chain is built from TRBV20-1 and TRBJ1-1; D call uncertain. V dropped 5 bases and J dropped 4 bases, with 14 bases sitting between them. This CDR3 is built from 13 residues. Looked up from germline, CDR1 is DFQATT and CDR2 is SNEGSKA (reference sequence). This CDR3 is CSAASGSITEAFF. Here the CDR3 DNA reads TGCAGTGCTGCCAGCGGATCGATCACTGAAGCTTTCTTT.

This clonotype was detected a few times. The rearrangement links TRBV5-5 to TRBJ1-5, with no clear D. The CDR3 loop spans 16 amino acids. Germline lookup yields CDR1 SGHKS and CDR2 YYEKEE (reference sequence). V was trimmed by 5 bases and J by 2 bases, leaving 17 bases between them. This CDR3 reads CASRQDILVGNQPQHF. The CDR3 DNA sequence: TGTGCCAGCAGACAAGACATATTAGTGGGCAATCAGCCCCAGCATTTT.

This clonotype was observed a few times. The rearrangement joins TRBV6-6 to TRBJ1-1, with D possibly matching TRBD1 (6 bases). The V gene's germline CDR1 is MNHNY and CDR2 SVGAGI (reference sequence). CDR3 length: 14 residues. Trimming took off 5 bases at V and 1 base at J, with 11 bases between the two ends. The CDR3 region is CASSRGGSNTEAFF. The CDR3 DNA reads TGTGCCAGCAGTCGGGGGGGCTCGAACACTGAAGCTTTCTTT.

In its sample, this clonotype was seen a few times. The chain uses TRBV5-1 and TRBJ2-7; D assignment may be TRBD1 or TRBD2 (5 bases each). Trimming took 2 bases from V and 7 from J, leaving 16 bases between them. This CDR3 has 14 amino acids. CDR1 and CDR2 (germline): SGHRS, YFSETQ. The CDR3 loop is CASSFESGQREQYF. CDR3 nucleotide sequence: TGCGCCAGCAGCTTTGAATCGGGGCAGAGAGAGCAGTACTTC.

This clonotype showed up many times. The chain couples TRBV5-4 to TRBJ1-1; 8 nucleotides line up with TRBD1. The J segment lost 2 bases and the V segment lost 5 bases, leaving 5 bases of the junction unmatched. Germline CDR1 SGHNT, CDR2 YYREEE (reference sequence). This CDR3 region has 14 residues. CDR3 residues: CASSPDRANTEAFF. The CDR3 region has the DNA TGTGCCAGCAGTCCGGACAGGGCCAACACTGAAGCTTTCTTT.

This clonotype was observed a handful of times. The V call is TRBV4-2, the J call TRBJ1-2; D unresolved. Germline V gene lookup returns CDR1 LGHNA and CDR2 YNFKEQ. The CDR3 spans 13 residues. The V end was cut by 0 bases, the J end by 6 bases, with 8 bases between. The CDR3 nucleotides are TGTGCCAGCAGCCAAGATTACCAAAATGGCTACACCTTC. Translating it yields CASSQDYQNGYTF.

The chain couples TRBV12-3 or TRBV12-4 to TRBJ2-3; D is undetermined. Trimming left V 4 bases short and J 4 bases short, with 9 bases between. CDR3 length equals 13 residues. The CDR3 loop is CASSSPRADTQYF. The CDR3 nucleotides read TGTGCCAGCAGTTCACCACGGGCAGATACGCAGTATTTT.

The chain couples TRBV6-2 or TRBV6-3 to TRBJ2-7, with D possibly being TRBD1 (6 bases). V was shortened by 0 bases and J by 2 bases, with 11 bases between the two germline ends. Germline V CDR1 and CDR2: MNHEY, SVGEGT. The CDR3 runs 15 residues. CDR3 region: CASSYSDSGTYEQYF. CDR3 DNA sequence: TGTGCCAGCAGTTACTCGGACAGCGGTACCTACGAGCAGTACTTC.

V gene TRBV15 combines with J gene TRBJ1-4; D gene uncertain. CDR3 length equals 14 residues. The V end was cut by 1 base, the J end by 8 bases, with 11 bases between. Per germline, CDR1 LNHNV and CDR2 YYDKDF (reference sequence). In nucleotides, the CDR3 is TGTGCCACCAGCAGAGTTCAGTCCGCCGAAAAACTGTTTTTT. Its protein product is CATSRVQSAEKLFF.

This CDR3 reads CASTLAGSGESYEQYF. The CDR3 bases are TGTGCCAGCACCCTTGCTGGCTCAGGGGAGTCCTACGAGCAGTACTTC. V is TRBV28 and J is TRBJ2-7; the D gene is possibly TRBD1 (6 bases). The length of the CDR3 is 16 residues. The V end lost 7 bases, the J end lost 1 base, and 20 bases lay between the germline ends. Germline assignment: CDR1 MDHEN and CDR2 SYDVKM.

This chain connects TRBV7-9 to TRBJ1-1, with D possibly matching TRBD1 (6 bases). CDR1 is SEHNR, CDR2 FQNEAQ, per germline (reference sequence). The V end was cut by 4 bases, the J end by 4 bases, with 16 bases between. This CDR3 is built from 15 residues. CDR3 loop: CASSSPPGAGTEAFF. In DNA form, the CDR3 reads TGTGCCAGCAGCTCCCCCCCGGGGGCTGGCACTGAAGCTTTCTTT.

The V and J genes are TRBV9 and TRBJ1-5, with D perhaps matching TRBD1 (6 bases). The germline gives CDR1 SGDLS, CDR2 YYNGEE. CDR3 length: 16 amino acids. V lost 4 bases and J lost 0, with 14 bases in between. CDR3 nucleotide sequence: TGTGCCAGCAGCCCCGGAACAGGGCATAGCAATCAGCCCCAGCATTTT. Translating gives CASSPGTGHSNQPQHF.

The chain uses TRBV6-1 and TRBJ2-7; D gene ambiguous. The ends were cut back, 8 bases at V and 3 bases at J, with 11 bases in the middle. CDR1 and CDR2 (germline): MNHNS, SASEGT. This CDR3 has 12 residues. The CDR3 here is CASGLVFYEQYF. The CDR3 DNA sequence: TGTGCCAGCGGTCTGGTATTCTACGAGCAGTACTTC.

Regarding this clonotype: A much larger clonotype is one base distant, so this may be a read error. The chain couples TRBV28 to TRBJ1-5; D may be TRBD1 (5 bases). The CDR3 consists of 12 residues. CDR1 is MDHEN and CDR2 is SYDVKM in the germline V gene. Deletions cut 7 bases from V and 4 bases from J, with 8 bases between. The CDR3 is CASTPGNQPQHF. CDR3 coding DNA: TGTGCCAGCACTCCAGGGAATCAGCCCCAGCATTTT.

The V call is TRBV11-2, the J call TRBJ1-1; no firm D call. The length of the CDR3 is 14 residues. V dropped 5 bases and J dropped 4 bases, with 14 bases sitting between them. Germline CDR1 and CDR2: SGHAT and FQNNGV. In DNA form, the CDR3 reads TGTGCCAGCAGCCCCATCGGTCAGCTCACTGAAGCTTTCTTT. This gives the protein CASSPIGQLTEAFF.

The gene calls are TRBV7-9 and TRBJ2-2; unclear D gene. Trimming pared 3 bases from V and 3 bases from J, leaving 8 bases between. Germline lookup yields CDR1 SEHNR and CDR2 FQNEAQ (reference sequence). CDR3 length equals 14 residues. Here the CDR3 DNA reads TGTGCCAGCAGCTTTTACGGGCACACCGGGGAGCTGTTTTTT. This translates into CASSFYGHTGELFF.

The CDR3 region is CASSSDMGTYYGYTF. The CDR3 DNA reads as TGTGCCAGCAGCTCCGACATGGGGACTTACTATGGCTACACCTTC. The chain recombines TRBV7-2 with TRBJ1-2; maybe TRBD1 (5 bases). The CDR3 runs 15 residues. Trimming removed 4 bases at V and 3 bases at J, with 15 bases between. Germline CDR1 SGHTA, CDR2 FQGNSA.

The chain has TRBV9 and TRBJ2-3, with D hard to call. CDR1 and CDR2 (germline): SGDLS, YYNGEE. This CDR3 contains 16 residues. V was cut by 0 bases and J by 4 bases, with 15 bases left in between. This CDR3 is CASSVVGSMLPDTQYF. CDR3 coding DNA: TGTGCCAGCAGCGTAGTGGGCTCTATGCTCCCAGATACGCAGTATTTT.

This clonotype was seen repeatedly, ten times or more. This chain joins TRBV12-3 or TRBV12-4 and TRBJ2-1, with 9 nucleotides matching TRBD2. The V segment lost 1 base and the J segment 9 bases; nucleotides outside the gene matches: 1. The CDR3 totals 13 residues. CDR3: CASSLELAGEQFF. The DNA of the CDR3 is TGTGCCAGCAGTTTAGAACTAGCGGGTGAGCAGTTCTTC.

The CDR3 region is CASSLSPGAYTEAFF. CDR3 bases: TGTGCCAGCAGCCTCAGTCCAGGGGCGTACACTGAAGCTTTCTTT. This chain joins TRBV7-6 and TRBJ1-1; tentative D call: TRBD1 (6 bases). The ends were cut back, 5 bases at V and 3 bases at J, with 16 bases in the middle. Germline assignment: CDR1 SGHVS and CDR2 FNYEAQ. The CDR3 is 15 residues long. The variable domain in full, with the rest retrieved from reference TRBV7-6 and TRBJ1-1, is GAGVSQSPRYKVTKRGQDVALRCDPISGHVSLYWYRQALGQGPEFLTYFNYEAQQDKSGLPNDRFSAERPEGSISTLTIQRTEQRDSAMYRCASSLSPGAYTEAFFGQGTRLTVV.